Below are 15 T cell receptor beta chains sequenced from a single sample in a study of control samples from healthy donors and cancer patients. Repertoires were generated with immunoSEQ multiplex PCR, while TCRdb's copy carries only in-frame clones and drops some. There are 90,000 to 130,000 clones in the sample; 88% occur only once, and roughly 4% lies in the top ten. Sequences were obtained from PBMCs. The receptor set was obtained from a woman aged 55-69 years with lung cancer.

The V gene is TRBV4-1, the J gene TRBJ2-7, with D unclear. This CDR3 spans 15 amino acids. Per germline, CDR1 MGHRA and CDR2 YSYEKL. V gave up 1 base and J gave up 2 bases, with 12 bases separating them. DNA of the CDR3: TGCGCCAGCAGCCAAGGGTCGAACATACCCTACGAGCAGTACTTC. As protein: CASSQGSNIPYEQYF.

The chain combines TRBV12-3 or TRBV12-4 with TRBJ1-1; no definite D call. This CDR3 has 13 residues. The V end lost 1 base, the J end lost 2 bases, and 5 bases lay between the germline ends. The DNA for the CDR3 is TGTGCCAGCAGTTTAGTCGGAAACACTGAAGCTTTCTTT. This codes for CASSLVGNTEAFF.

The V gene is TRBV4-1, the J gene TRBJ2-2; TRBD1 matches 9 bases. This CDR3 comprises 15 residues. Germline CDR1 is MGHRA and CDR2 is YSYEKL. With 4 bases clipped from V and 6 bases from J, the junction kept 6 bases outside the gene matches. The CDR3, as DNA: TGCGCCAGCAGCCTCCGGGACAGGGAATCCGGGGAGCTGTTTTTT. Its protein is CASSLRDRESGELFF.

This chain connects TRBV28 to TRBJ2-4, with unresolved D. The CDR3 is 13 amino acids. V lost 7 bases to trimming and J lost 2 bases, with 9 bases between them. Germline V gene sequence: CDR1 MDHEN, CDR2 SYDVKM. The CDR3 spells CASTKGTKNIQYF. CDR3 nucleotide sequence: TGTGCCAGCACCAAGGGAACCAAAAACATTCAGTACTTC.

This clone was counted a few times. The chain combines TRBV5-1 with TRBJ2-7; D tentatively fits TRBD1 or TRBD2 (5 bases each). From germline, CDR1 is SGHRS and CDR2 YFSETQ. The CDR3 covers 15 residues. Trimming stripped 0 bases from V and 2 bases from J, with 12 bases between. The CDR3 region is CASSLGGRTTYEQYF. CDR3 DNA: TGCGCCAGCAGCTTGGGGGGACGGACCACCTACGAGCAGTACTTC.

The V gene is TRBV2, the J gene TRBJ1-2; unclear D gene. Trimming pared 2 bases from V and 3 bases from J, leaving 4 bases between. The CDR3 loop spans 12 amino acids. Germline values: CDR1 SNHLY, CDR2 FYNNEI. The CDR3 region has the DNA TGTGCCAGCAGTGAAATAGACTATGGCTACACCTTC. Its protein is CASSEIDYGYTF.

The V and J genes are TRBV19 and TRBJ1-5, with TRBD1 as a possible D gene (5 bases). Trimming removed 0 bases at V and 6 bases at J, with 27 bases between. Germline V gene sequence: CDR1 LNHDA, CDR2 SQIVND (reference sequence). The CDR3 sequence is 20 residues long. The CDR3 DNA is TGTGCCAGTAGTATAGATCGACCCCAGAGCTCCAGGTGGGACGCTCAGCCCCAGCATTTT. Translated: CASSIDRPQSSRWDAQPQHF.

The chain employs TRBV9 and TRBJ2-1; 9 bases agree with TRBD2. From germline, CDR1 is SGDLS and CDR2 YYNGEE. Trimming cost V 3 bases and J 4 bases; bases outside gene matches: 8. The CDR3 runs 16 residues. CDR3 in DNA: TGTGCCAGCAGCGGACAACTAGCGGGCGGATACAATGAGCAGTTCTTC. Translation: CASSGQLAGGYNEQFF.

The V gene is TRBV4-3, the J gene TRBJ1-1, with 7 positions matching TRBD1. Trimming removed 0 bases from V and 6 bases from J; junction bases left unmatched: 10. CDR3 size: 16 residues. Germline CDR1 reads LGHNA; CDR2 reads YSLEER. CDR3 residues: CASSQDPRTGPAEAFF. The CDR3 DNA reads as TGCGCCAGCAGCCAAGATCCCCGGACAGGCCCCGCTGAAGCTTTCTTT.

The chain is built from TRBV15 and TRBJ2-1, with 8 bases aligning to TRBD2. The J segment lost 3 bases and the V segment lost 2 bases, leaving 3 bases of the junction unmatched. Germline V gene sequence: CDR1 LNHNV, CDR2 YYDKDF (reference sequence). The CDR3 runs 15 residues. The DNA of the CDR3 is TGTGCCACCAGCAGAAGAAGCGGGGGCTACAATGAGCAGTTCTTC. It is translated as CATSRRSGGYNEQFF.

The chain is built from TRBV5-1 and TRBJ1-2; 7 nucleotides match TRBD1. The CDR3 extends over 13 amino acids. J gave up 8 bases and V 4 bases, and 8 bases lay outside the gene matches. Germline CDR1 SGHRS, CDR2 YFSETQ. The CDR3 DNA is TGCGCCAGCAGCGAAACAGGGGTTCGAGGCTACACCTTC. This encodes CASSETGVRGYTF. Full variable domain (outside the CDR3, taken from reference TRBV5-1 and TRBJ1-2): KAGVTQTPRYLIKTRGQQVTLSCSPISGHRSVSWYQQTPGQGLQFLFEYFSETQRNKGNFPGRFSGRQFSNSRSEMNVSTLELGDSALYLCASSETGVRGYTFGSGTRLTVV.

The rearrangement links TRBV6-2 or TRBV6-3 to TRBJ1-6, with D unresolved. CDR3 size: 13 residues. The germline gives CDR1 MNHEY, CDR2 SVGEGT. With 5 bases removed from V and 11 bases from J, the gap between germline ends came to 13 bases. As DNA, the CDR3 is TGTGCCAGCAGTCCAACCGTTTCCGCACCCCTCCACTTT. Residues: CASSPTVSAPLHF.

The chain carries TRBV27 and TRBJ2-1; tentative D call: TRBD2 (7 bases). V lost 3 bases and J 4 bases, leaving 16 bases between the germline ends. Germline V lookup: CDR1 MNHEY, CDR2 SMNVEV (reference sequence). The CDR3 runs to 16 residues. The CDR3 loop is CASSLGLRGPYNEQFF. DNA of the CDR3: TGTGCCAGCAGTTTGGGTTTGCGGGGGCCTTACAATGAGCAGTTCTTC.

The chain has TRBV30 and TRBJ1-1, with 8 positions matching TRBD1. From germline, CDR1 is GTSNPN and CDR2 SVGIG (reference sequence). J gave up 1 base and V 2 bases, and 3 bases lay outside the gene matches. The CDR3 has 14 residues. CDR3 nucleotides: TGTGCCTGGAGTTGGGACAGGTCGAACACTGAAGCTTTCTTT. This gives the protein CAWSWDRSNTEAFF.

CDR3 coding DNA: TGTGCCAGCAGCCAAGTGGGGGGCCTCACCGGGGAGCTGTTTTTT. Amino acid sequence: CASSQVGGLTGELFF. J is TRBJ2-2 and V is TRBV3-1 (or the pseudogene TRBV3-2); D might be TRBD1 or TRBD2, each matching 6 bases. Germline values: CDR1 LGHDT, CDR2 YNNKEL (reference sequence). This CDR3 is built from 15 residues. The ends were cut back, 1 base at V and 4 bases at J, with 10 bases in the middle.